The 15 T cell receptor beta chains listed next were all sequenced from one sample in a study of vaccination effects on CD4 cells after COVID-19. No antigen has been identified for these receptors. Culture lasted around eleven days before CD4+ T cell isolation. The assay was immunoSEQ multiplex PCR, and TCRdb's table has in-frame clones only and misses some. This sample carries some 50,000 clones, around 63% of them seen once, and the ten largest clones take roughly 5.1%. This specimen was CD4+ T cells from PBMCs cultured without peptide, taken before COVID-19 vaccination. The receptors were sampled from a human donor who received a COVID-19 vaccine.

The gene calls are TRBV11-2 and TRBJ1-6; D gene uncertain. The CDR3 runs to 15 residues. V gave up 2 bases and J gave up 7 bases, with 12 bases separating them. CDR1 and CDR2 (germline): SGHAT, FQNNGV. This CDR3 reads CASSLRAAGNSPLHF. CDR3 DNA: TGTGCCAGCAGCTTACGCGCGGCAGGCAATTCACCCCTCCACTTT.

The chain combines TRBV10-3 with TRBJ2-1; 8 positions match TRBD2. CDR3 length: 15 amino acids. Germline-derived CDR1 and CDR2 are ENHRY and SYGVKD. J gave up 4 bases and V 6 bases, and 8 bases lay outside the gene matches. CDR3 in DNA: TGTGCCATCAGGGGGACTAGATCGGCTTACAATGAGCAGTTCTTC. Protein product: CAIRGTRSAYNEQFF.

This clone was picked up a small number of times. This chain connects TRBV12-3 or TRBV12-4 to TRBJ1-5; D not certain. V was clipped by 6 bases and J by 7 bases, with 13 bases between them. The CDR3 contains 13 residues. The CDR3 is CASRSAGSQPQHF. CDR3 sequence (DNA): TGTGCCAGCAGGTCTGCCGGGTCCCAGCCCCAGCATTTT.

The chain is built from TRBV9 and TRBJ2-7; D may be TRBD2 (5 bases). The ends were cut back, 0 bases at V and 0 bases at J, with 13 bases in the middle. CDR3 size: 16 residues. Germline V gene lookup returns CDR1 SGDLS and CDR2 YYNGEE. CDR3 nucleotides: TGTGCCAGCAGCGTAGATCCCGGAGGTGACTCCTACGAGCAGTACTTC. Encoded protein: CASSVDPGGDSYEQYF.

This clone was detected only a few times. The CDR3 loop is CASRGRTGELRLREQYF. CDR3 DNA: TGTGCCAGCAGAGGGAGGACAGGGGAGCTTCGTCTGCGCGAGCAGTACTTC. The rearrangement uses TRBV2 and TRBJ2-7, with 9 bases aligning to TRBD1. The V gene end was trimmed by 6 bases and the J gene end by 6 bases; junction bases not matched to a gene: 18. This CDR3 is 17 amino acids long. Per the germline V gene, CDR1 is SNHLY and CDR2 is FYNNEI.

The CDR3 bases are TGCGCCAGCAGCGTGGGACAGGGGGACACCGGGGAGCTGTTTTTT. Translated: CASSVGQGDTGELFF. This sequence joins TRBV5-1 and TRBJ2-2; 11 nucleotides match TRBD1. Trimming cost V 4 bases and J 3 bases; bases outside gene matches: 2. The germline V gene has CDR1 SGHRS and CDR2 YFSETQ. The CDR3 runs 15 residues.

The J gene is TRBJ2-1, the V gene TRBV7-9; 11 bases are a match to TRBD2. Germline assignment: CDR1 SEHNR and CDR2 FQNEAQ (reference sequence). The ends lost 3 bases at V and 9 bases at J; junction bases unmatched: 7. The CDR3 has 15 amino acids. The CDR3 sequence is CASSFGASGGTEQFF. The CDR3 coding sequence is TGTGCCAGCAGCTTCGGGGCTAGCGGGGGGACTGAGCAGTTCTTC.

This chain uses TRBV11-2 with TRBJ2-2; D is unclear. Germline V CDR1 and CDR2: SGHAT, FQNNGV. This CDR3 is built from 13 residues. With 0 bases removed from V and 7 bases from J, the gap between germline ends came to 6 bases. The CDR3 sequence is CASSLDYLGELFF. CDR3 nucleotides: TGTGCCAGCAGCTTAGACTACCTCGGGGAGCTGTTTTTT.

This clone was detected a few times. The V and J genes are TRBV4-1 and TRBJ1-6, with 7 bases identical to TRBD1. The CDR3 consists of 15 residues. Germline lookup yields CDR1 MGHRA and CDR2 YSYEKL. J was trimmed by 7 bases and V by 2 bases; bases with no gene match: 5. In DNA form, the CDR3 reads TGCGCCAGCAGCCAACCGGACAGGCGAAATTCACCCCTCCACTTT. This translates into CASSQPDRRNSPLHF.

This chain links TRBV30 with TRBJ1-1; TRBD1 is a possible D gene (5 bases). CDR3 length equals 12 residues. Germline lookup yields CDR1 GTSNPN and CDR2 SVGIG (reference sequence). The germline V and J ends were trimmed by 8 bases and 4 bases, with 14 bases remaining between them. CDR3 residues: CATEGWSTEAFF. For the CDR3, the DNA is TGTGCCACAGAGGGGTGGAGCACTGAAGCTTTCTTT.

This CDR3 reads CASSEVGLASTDTQYF. CDR3 coding DNA: TGTGCCAGCAGTGAAGTGGGACTAGCGAGCACAGATACGCAGTATTTT. The chain is built from TRBV2 and TRBJ2-3; 10 bases align to TRBD2. CDR1 and CDR2 from the germline V gene are SNHLY and FYNNEI. After removal of 1 base from V and 0 bases from J, the junction contained 1 base not matched to a gene. The CDR3 totals 16 residues.

The J gene is TRBJ1-3, the V gene TRBV11-2; D unclear. With 1 base removed from V and 4 bases from J, the gap between germline ends came to 8 bases. The CDR3 covers 14 residues. Germline V gene data show CDR1 as SGHAT and CDR2 as FQNNGV. The CDR3 sequence is CASSLGQMGNTIYF. DNA of the CDR3: TGTGCCAGCAGCTTAGGCCAGATGGGAAACACCATATATTTT.

The rearrangement uses TRBV18 and TRBJ1-1, with D possibly being TRBD1 (5 bases). Per germline, CDR1 KGHSH and CDR2 LQKENI. The V end was cut by 2 bases, the J end by 3 bases, with 19 bases between. The CDR3 spans 17 residues. The CDR3 DNA is TGTGCCAGCTCACCAATTGAAGTCCACTGGGGCCACACTGAAGCTTTCTTT. This sequence encodes CASSPIEVHWGHTEAFF.

The V call is TRBV6-2 or TRBV6-3, the J call TRBJ1-1, with D possibly matching TRBD1 (5 bases). The germline CDR1 and CDR2 sequences are MNHEY and SVGEGT. This CDR3 is built from 12 residues. V lost 6 bases and J 7 bases, leaving 12 bases between the germline ends. CDR3 bases: TGTGCCAGCAGCACAGGACCCCATGAAGCTTTCTTT. Its protein product is CASSTGPHEAFF.

The V gene is TRBV19, the J gene TRBJ2-7; 10 positions agree with TRBD1. Germline values: CDR1 LNHDA, CDR2 SQIVND (reference sequence). This CDR3 is 17 amino acids long. The V segment lost 3 bases and the J segment 6 bases; nucleotides outside the gene matches: 14. CDR3 nucleotide sequence: TGTGCCAGTAGTATGGGTCGGGACAGGGGATTCCCCTCCGAGCAGTACTTC. This translates into CASSMGRDRGFPSEQYF.